This T cell receptor beta chain was captured in a study of response to subunit inactivated influenza vaccine. This CDR3 comprises 14 residues. Germline V gene sequence: CDR1 LNHDA, CDR2 SQIVND (reference sequence). V shed 1 base and J shed 3 bases, with 10 bases lying between them. A single record per CDR3 protein comes from TCRdb applying MiXCR to the RT-PCR reads. The data show 150,000 to 200,000 distinct CDR3 sequences, over 9.5% seen once. These data also formed part of another study, on T cells expressing NK-cell markers. That paper notes: TCR beta cDNA was generated via 5'RACE template switching incorporating UMIs. For over five donors, the dominant NKG2C+ clonotypes made up roughly 1.0-7.0% of their CD8+ T cells.

The source of this sequence is a man in his fifties or sixties who received an inactivated influenza vaccine. This chain links TRBV19 with TRBJ2-7; no clear D. The sequences come from CD8+ T cells sorted from PBMCs, collected approximately 13 days after vaccination. The CDR3 region has the DNA TGTGCCAGTAGTATAGCGGTTGATTTCTACGAGCAGTACTTC. This encodes CASSIAVDFYEQYF.